The 17 T cell receptor beta chains below all came from one sample that was sequenced in a study of spatial heterogeneity in lung cancer (dated by TCRdb to about 2019). The paper as a whole reports these results and caveats: The number of expanded intratumoral alpha and beta TCRs correlated with the tumor nonsynonymous mutation count.

The sample's time point label, decoded: sample taken at primary tumor resection. The library was made by 5' RACE. Data came from a NextSeq 500. The public reads were reprocessed in TCRdb via fastp at Q25 and MiXCR, keeping in-frame beta chains. Entries are consolidated by CDR3 protein sequence, retaining the most common genes and DNA. The sample table shows about 5,200 distinct CDR3 sequences, and 9% to 15% are seen once. The ten largest make up roughly half of the sample. The antigens these receptors bind are not known. The specimen was lung tumor tissue, collected at surgery. The receptors come from a male donor with early-stage non-small cell lung cancer.

This clonotype was recorded many times. J is TRBJ1-6 and V is TRBV28, with TRBD1 as a possible D gene (5 bases). The V gene lost 5 bases and the J gene lost 10 bases, with 18 bases spanning the gap. The CDR3 loop spans 15 amino acids. Per germline, CDR1 MDHEN and CDR2 SYDVKM. The CDR3 loop is CASSPPQGQASPLHF. The CDR3 DNA reads TGTGCCAGCAGTCCACCGCAGGGTCAAGCGTCACCCCTCCACTTT.

In its sample, this clonotype is medium-sized. The V call is TRBV9, the J call TRBJ2-6, with 10 nucleotides matching TRBD2. The CDR3 runs to 18 residues. Trimming cost V 4 bases and J 0 bases; bases outside gene matches: 7. Germline V gene data show CDR1 as SGDLS and CDR2 as YYNGEE. The CDR3 protein is CASSPRTSGNSGANVLTF. Here the CDR3 DNA reads TGTGCCAGCAGCCCCCGGACTAGCGGAAACTCTGGGGCCAACGTCCTGACTTTC.

This clonotype was found once. The genes are TRBV12-3 or TRBV12-4 and TRBJ2-3, with D perhaps being TRBD1 or TRBD2 (6 bases each). V was cut by 6 bases and J by 6 bases, with 16 bases left in between. This CDR3 region has 14 residues. The CDR3 loop is CASSIQGGGDTQYF. The CDR3, as DNA: TGTGCCAGCAGCATACAGGGAGGAGGGGATACGCAGTATTTT.

This clonotype has only a few counts. The V gene is TRBV30, the J gene TRBJ1-6; no clear D. Trimming took off 4 bases at V and 6 bases at J, with 10 bases between the two ends. This CDR3 has 13 amino acids. Per germline, CDR1 GTSNPN and CDR2 SVGIG (reference sequence). DNA for the CDR3: TGTGCCTGGACGAGGACCCTTAATTCACCCCTCCACTTT. It encodes CAWTRTLNSPLHF. The entire variable domain, with the rest obtained from reference TRBV30 and TRBJ1-6, is as follows: SQTIHQWPATLVQPVGSPLSLECTVEGTSNPNLYWYRQAAGRGLQLLFYSVGIGQISSEVPQNLSASRPQDRQFILSSKKLLLSDSGFYLCAWTRTLNSPLHFGNGTRLTVT.

The table lists this clonotype with a few counts. The rearrangement uses TRBV29-1 and TRBJ2-5; D possibly matches TRBD1 or TRBD2 (5 bases each). Germline CDR1 is SQVTM and CDR2 is ANQGSEA. The V gene lost 6 bases and the J gene lost 5 bases, with 16 bases spanning the gap. The CDR3 is 13 amino acids. CDR3 amino acids: CSVMWSGRETQYF. For the CDR3, the DNA is TGCAGCGTGATGTGGTCGGGGCGCGAGACCCAGTACTTC.

Note on this clonotype: At one end, the junction sequence differs from germline, possibly due to a read error. This sequence joins TRBV11-3 and TRBJ2-2; the match to TRBD1 covers 7 bases. The CDR3 has 15 amino acids. Germline CDR1 is SGHNT and CDR2 is YENEEA. CDR3 sequence reads: CASSKQGHDTGELFF. CDR3 in DNA: TGCGCCAGCAGTAAACAGGGGCACGACACCGGGGAGCTGTTTTTT. The whole variable domain, filled in from reference TRBV11-3 and TRBJ2-2, reads EAGVVQSPRYKIIEKKQPVAFWCNPISGHNTLYWYLQNLGQGPELLIRYENEEAVDDSQLPKDRFSAERLKGVDSTLKIQPAELGDSAVYLCASSKQGHDTGELFFGEGSRLTVL.

The J gene is TRBJ2-3, the V gene TRBV18, with 9 positions matching TRBD2. Trimming at V came to 0 bases and at J to 6 bases, leaving 4 bases not matched to a gene. CDR3 length equals 15 residues. Germline V gene sequence: CDR1 KGHSH, CDR2 LQKENI. CDR3 loop: CASSPPSSGSDTQYF. CDR3 sequence (DNA): TGTGCCAGCTCACCACCGAGTAGCGGGAGCGATACGCAGTATTTT.

This chain uses TRBV7-8 with TRBJ2-2, with D hard to call. The CDR3 is 16 amino acids. V shed 6 bases and J shed 0 bases, with 14 bases lying between them. In germline, CDR1 is SGHVS, CDR2 FQNEAQ. The CDR3 DNA reads as TGTGCCAGCAGAATCACACCGGCCTCGAACACCGGGGAGCTGTTTTTT. Protein product: CASRITPASNTGELFF. The entire variable domain, with the rest obtained from reference TRBV7-8 and TRBJ2-2, is as follows: GAGVSQSPRYKVAKRGQDVALRCDPISGHVSLFWYQQALGQGPEFLTYFQNEAQLDKSGLPSDRFFAERPEGSVSTLKIQRTQQEDSAVYLCASRITPASNTGELFFGEGSRLTVL.

The chain uses TRBV7-2 and TRBJ2-3, with D perhaps matching TRBD2 (5 bases). Deletions cut 0 bases from V and 5 bases from J, with 9 bases between. The CDR3 runs 14 residues. CDR1 is SGHTA and CDR2 is FQGNSA in the germline V gene. CDR3 in amino acids: CASSLASREDTQYF. The CDR3 region has the DNA TGTGCCAGCAGCTTAGCGTCCCGGGAAGATACGCAGTATTTT. The variable domain in full, with the rest retrieved from reference TRBV7-2 and TRBJ2-3, is GAGVSQSPSNKVTEKGKDVELRCDPISGHTALYWYRQSLGQGLEFLIYFQGNSAPDKSGLPSDRFSAERTGGSVSTLTIQRTQQEDSAVYLCASSLASREDTQYFGPGTRLTVL.

This clonotype was detected a few times. The V call is TRBV6-5, the J call TRBJ2-2, with 11 bases matching TRBD2. Germline lookup yields CDR1 MNHEY and CDR2 SVGAGI. The CDR3 extends over 16 amino acids. V lost 0 bases and J lost 6; bases outside the gene matches: 3. The CDR3 protein is CASSYSTLAGAGELFF. In nucleotides, the CDR3 is TGTGCCAGCAGTTACTCGACACTAGCGGGAGCCGGGGAGCTGTTTTTT.

The gene calls are TRBV23-1 and TRBJ1-1; TRBD1 matches 7 bases. TRBV23-1 belongs to the ORF category, with a function that is uncertain. This CDR3 is 15 amino acids long. V gave up 0 bases and J gave up 1 base; unmatched junction bases: 2. DNA for the CDR3: TGCGCCAGCAGTCAATCCGACAGGGCGAACACTGAAGCTTTCTTT. Translation gives CASSQSDRANTEAFF.

This clonotype was counted a few times. The chain uses TRBV5-6 and TRBJ2-5, with D maybe TRBD2 (5 bases). The germline V gene encodes CDR1 SGHDT and CDR2 YYEEEE. The CDR3 totals 15 residues. Trimming removed 1 base at V and 1 base at J, with 11 bases between. CDR3 loop: CASSLSGGTQETQYF. The CDR3 DNA follows: TGTGCCAGCAGCTTGAGTGGAGGTACCCAAGAGACCCAGTACTTC. The entire variable domain, with the rest obtained from reference TRBV5-6 and TRBJ2-5, is as follows: DAGVTQSPTHLIKTRGQQVTLRCSPKSGHDTVSWYQQALGQGPQFIFQYYEEEERQRGNFPDRFSGHQFPNYSSELNVNALLLGDSALYLCASSLSGGTQETQYFGPGTRLLVL.

Relative to its sample, this clonotype is medium-sized (0.01 to 0.1%). The chain combines TRBV28 with TRBJ2-7; D remains unclear. CDR3 length: 13 amino acids. Germline V CDR1 and CDR2: MDHEN, SYDVKM. The germline V and J ends were trimmed by 2 bases and 7 bases, with 12 bases remaining between them. The DNA of the CDR3 is TGTGCCAGCAGTTTACCCTACAGAGGAGAGCAGTACTTC. It specifies CASSLPYRGEQYF.

The gene calls are TRBV7-7 and TRBJ2-1, with 9 bases aligning to TRBD1. The CDR3 length is 15 residues. Germline assignment: CDR1 SSHAT and CDR2 FNYEAQ (reference sequence). V was pared by 5 bases and J by 6 bases, with 8 bases of the junction left unmatched. CDR3 in amino acids: CASSRSQGAFNEQFF. CDR3 bases: TGTGCCAGCAGCCGCTCACAGGGGGCGTTCAATGAGCAGTTCTTC.

This clonotype came up a few times. The V call is TRBV9, the J call TRBJ2-1; 7 nucleotides align to TRBD1. V dropped 4 bases and J dropped 5; count of bases not matched to a gene: 15. Germline values: CDR1 SGDLS, CDR2 YYNGEE. This CDR3 comprises 17 residues. CDR3 sequence (DNA): TGTGCCAGCAGCCCCCTTAGAGGGACAGAAGAACACAATGAGCAGTTCTTC. Its translation is CASSPLRGTEEHNEQFF.

This clonotype turned up a few times. The rearrangement links TRBV6-5 to TRBJ1-1; D is ambiguous. V lost 2 bases to trimming and J lost 3 bases, with 16 bases between them. The CDR3 covers 16 residues. Germline-derived CDR1 and CDR2 are MNHEY and SVGAGI. CDR3 region: CASSYVFRETDTEAFF. CDR3 bases: TGTGCCAGCAGTTACGTTTTCCGTGAGACGGACACTGAAGCTTTCTTT.

This clonotype was picked up a small number of times. The gene calls are TRBV7-9 and TRBJ2-1; D unresolved. CDR1 and CDR2 from the germline V gene are SEHNR and FQNEAQ (reference sequence). The CDR3 runs 13 residues. V was pared by 0 bases and J by 2 bases, with 2 bases between. DNA for the CDR3: TGTGCCAGCAGCTTAGCTCCCTACAATGAGCAGTTCTTC. This gives the protein CASSLAPYNEQFF.